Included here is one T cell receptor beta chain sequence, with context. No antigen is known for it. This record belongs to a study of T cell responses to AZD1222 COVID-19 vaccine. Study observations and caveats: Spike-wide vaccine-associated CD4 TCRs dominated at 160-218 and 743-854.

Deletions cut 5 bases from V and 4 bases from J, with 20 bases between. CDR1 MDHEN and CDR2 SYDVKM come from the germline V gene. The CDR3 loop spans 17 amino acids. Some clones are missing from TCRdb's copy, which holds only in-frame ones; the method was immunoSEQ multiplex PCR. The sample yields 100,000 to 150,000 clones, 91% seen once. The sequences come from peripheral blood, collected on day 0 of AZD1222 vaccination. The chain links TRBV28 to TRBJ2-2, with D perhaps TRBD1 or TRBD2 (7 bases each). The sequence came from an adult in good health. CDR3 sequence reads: CASSQLPGGTATGELFF. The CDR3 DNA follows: TGTGCCAGCAGTCAACTACCCGGGGGGACAGCCACCGGGGAGCTGTTTTTT.